This T cell receptor (beta chain) is from a study of lymphopenia after photon versus proton radiotherapy. Overall study results and limits: After the lymphocyte nadir, photon-treated repertoires showed oligoclonal expansion, especially of CD8+ Temra cells. Authors raise, but do not show, better survival with proton therapy. Photon-treated patients lost naive T cells and TCR diversity; proton-treated stayed stable. Post-nadir TCR diversity decline inversely tracked overall survival among those who died.

V was shortened by 4 bases and J by 4 bases, with 20 bases between the two germline ends. Germline V gene lookup returns CDR1 SGHRS and CDR2 YFSETQ. The CDR3 totals 16 residues. Concerning this clone itself: Antigen unknown.

Libraries were prepared by immunoSEQ multiplex PCR; TCRdb keeps only in-frame clonotypes and omits some of them. The profile covers about 50,000 clones, with around 83% appearing a single time and less than 35% taken by the ten largest. The chain is built from TRBV5-1 and TRBJ2-5, with D perhaps matching TRBD2 (6 bases). This specimen consisted of peripheral blood, obtained from a patient treated with photon-based radiotherapy. This sequence originates from a man in his forties or fifties with gastric cancer. CDR3 nucleotides: TGCGCCAGCAGCGCACCAACGGGGGAGAAGGGAGAGACCCAGTACTTC. Its translation is CASSAPTGEKGETQYF.